This T cell receptor (beta chain) was obtained from a study of cytomegalovirus exposure and HLA in healthy donors. Study results and caveats: Among TCR beta chains, those listed as cytomegalovirus-associated numbered under 200. Later analysis identified several of the most significant clusters that appeared linked to common viral pathogens. Specificity for CMV antigens was confirmed in vitro for a few of the CMV-associated chains. Later analysis placed DRB1 highest and HLA-C lowest in TCR association rates, which differed by HLA locus.

The V gene's germline CDR1 is SGHRS and CDR2 YFSETQ. CDR3 size: 15 residues. Deletions cut 4 bases from V and 1 base from J, with 9 bases between. Remarks on this clone: As yet, its antigen is unknown.

PCR primers comprised 60 Vbeta and 13 Jbeta primers. The data were produced by immunoSEQ multiplex PCR, yet TCRdb's version contains in-frame clones alone and is incomplete. This table holds under 150,000 clones, 80% to 90% found once. Sequencing used PBMCs. The genes are TRBV5-1 and TRBJ2-6; weak D call: TRBD1 (5 bases). This clonotype was sampled from a woman between 40 and 50 years old in good health and CMV-seropositive. This chain's CDR3 is CASSQGASGANVLTF. The CDR3 region has the DNA TGCGCCAGCAGCCAAGGGGCGTCTGGGGCCAACGTCCTGACTTTC.